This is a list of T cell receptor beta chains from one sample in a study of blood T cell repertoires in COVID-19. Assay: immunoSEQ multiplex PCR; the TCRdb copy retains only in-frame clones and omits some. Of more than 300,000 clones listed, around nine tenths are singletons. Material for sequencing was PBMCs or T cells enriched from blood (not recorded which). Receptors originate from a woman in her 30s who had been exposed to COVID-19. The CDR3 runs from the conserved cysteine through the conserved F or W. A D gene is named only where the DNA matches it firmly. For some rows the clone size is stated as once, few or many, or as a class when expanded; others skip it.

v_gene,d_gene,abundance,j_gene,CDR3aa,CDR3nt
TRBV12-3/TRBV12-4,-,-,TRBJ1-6,CASSLVRDSPLHF,TGTGCCAGCAGTTTGGTCAGGGATTCACCCCTCCACTTT
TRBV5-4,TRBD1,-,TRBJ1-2,CALGVQGANYGYTF,TGTGCCCTCGGGGTACAGGGGGCTAACTATGGCTACACCTTC
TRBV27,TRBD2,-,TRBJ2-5,CASRTSGGPGSYF,TGTGCCAGCAGGACTAGCGGGGGCCCGGGGTCGTACTTC
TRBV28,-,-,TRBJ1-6,CASWVGGWVNSPLHF,TGTGCCAGCTGGGTGGGAGGTTGGGTGAATTCACCCCTCCACTTT
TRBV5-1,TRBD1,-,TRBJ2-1,CASSFSGGEQFF,TGCGCCAGCAGCTTTTCAGGGGGTGAGCAGTTCTTC
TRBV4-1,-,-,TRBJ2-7,CASSQSVKREQYF,TGCGCCAGCAGCCAATCGGTTAAGCGGGAGCAGTACTTC
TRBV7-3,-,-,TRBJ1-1,CASSLSGRDTEAFF,TGTGCCAGCAGCTTAAGCGGCAGGGACACTGAAGCTTTCTTT
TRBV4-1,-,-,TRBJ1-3,CASSQVEQGEGAGNTIYF,TGCGCCAGCAGCCAAGTCGAACAGGGAGAAGGGGCTGGAAACACCATATATTTT
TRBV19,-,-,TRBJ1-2,CASSIQGLQGYGYTF,TGTGCCAGTAGTATACAGGGGCTCCAAGGGTATGGCTACACCTTC
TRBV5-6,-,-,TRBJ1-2,CASSLSGSAYGYTF,TGTGCCAGCAGCCTGAGCGGCAGCGCGTATGGCTACACCTTC
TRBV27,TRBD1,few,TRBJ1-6,CASSYQPPGTANSPLHF,TGTGCCAGCAGTTACCAACCCCCAGGGACAGCTAATTCACCCCTCCACTTT
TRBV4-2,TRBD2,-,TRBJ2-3,CASSQEPGLAGGTDTQYF,TGTGCCAGCAGCCAGGAACCGGGACTAGCGGGGGGCACAGATACGCAGTATTTT
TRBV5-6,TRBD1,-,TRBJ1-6,CASSLGQENSPLHF,TGTGCCAGCAGCCTGGGACAGGAAAATTCACCCCTCCACTTT
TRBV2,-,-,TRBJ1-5,CASSEGQPHQPQHF,TGTGCCAGCAGTGAAGGACAGCCCCATCAGCCCCAGCATTTT
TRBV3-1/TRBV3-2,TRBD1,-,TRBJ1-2,CASSQERGLRTF,TGTGCCAGCAGCCAAGAAAGGGGGCTACGGACCTTC
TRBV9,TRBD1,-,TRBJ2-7,CASSPGDRGGSYEQYF,TGTGCCAGCAGCCCCGGGGACAGGGGAGGCTCCTACGAGCAGTACTTC
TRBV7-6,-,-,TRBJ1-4,CASSLRPGTRSEKLFF,TGTGCCAGCAGCCTTAGACCCGGGACTCGGAGTGAAAAACTGTTTTTT
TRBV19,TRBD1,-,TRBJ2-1,CASSIWARGTGERWGDEQFF,TGTGCCAGTAGTATATGGGCCCGCGGGACAGGGGAGCGCTGGGGGGATGAGCAGTTCTTC
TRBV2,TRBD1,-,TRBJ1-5,CASSDVPGQGNQPQHF,TGTGCCAGCAGTGATGTTCCCGGACAGGGGAATCAGCCCCAGCATTTT
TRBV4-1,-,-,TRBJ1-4,CASSQSRNPAIYEKLFF,TGCGCCAGCAGCCAATCGAGGAATCCGGCGATTTATGAAAAACTGTTTTTT
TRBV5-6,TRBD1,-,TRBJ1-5,CASSSTGDGVQPQHF,TGTGCCAGCAGTTCGACAGGGGACGGAGTACAGCCCCAGCATTTT
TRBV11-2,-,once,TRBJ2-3,CASSLTGDSTDTQYF,TGTGCCAGCAGCTTAACGGGGGATAGCACAGATACGCAGTATTTT
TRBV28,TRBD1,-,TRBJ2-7,CASSFRDREQYF,TGTGCCAGCAGTTTCCGGGACAGGGAGCAGTACTTC
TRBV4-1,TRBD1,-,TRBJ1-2,CASSQGLRDRRSRWSYTF,TGCGCCAGCAGCCAAGGTCTTCGGGACAGGCGTTCTCGATGGAGCTACACCTTC
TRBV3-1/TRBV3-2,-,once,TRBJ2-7,CASSPPIINRVNEQYF,TGTGCCAGCAGCCCACCAATAATTAACAGGGTCAACGAGCAGTACTTC
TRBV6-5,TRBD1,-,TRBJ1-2,CASRPGTGFNYGYTF,TGTGCCAGCAGGCCCGGGACAGGGTTCAACTATGGCTACACCTTC
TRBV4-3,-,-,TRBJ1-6,CASSQDLLQGARPSLHF,TGCGCCAGCAGCCAAGATCTGCTACAGGGTGCACGTCCATCCCTCCACTTT
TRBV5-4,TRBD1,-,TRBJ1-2,CASRPDRAYGYTF,TGTGCCAGCAGGCCCGACAGGGCCTATGGCTACACCTTC
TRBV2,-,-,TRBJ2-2,CASNGQTHGELFF,TGTGCCAGCAACGGACAGACCCACGGGGAGCTGTTTTTT
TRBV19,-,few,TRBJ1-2,CASSTDRTYGYTF,TGTGCCAGTAGTACAGACAGGACATATGGCTACACCTTC
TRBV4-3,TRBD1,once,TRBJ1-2,CASSQGATGRGYTF,TGCGCCAGCAGCCAAGGGGCGACAGGGCGCGGCTACACCTTC
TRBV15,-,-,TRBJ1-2,CATSRVRGSGYTF,TGTGCCACCAGCAGAGTAAGGGGCAGTGGCTACACCTTC
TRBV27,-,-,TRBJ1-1,CAIGRGNTEAFF,TGTGCCATCGGGAGGGGTAACACTGAAGCTTTCTTT
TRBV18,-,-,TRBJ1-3,CASSPRQPGNTIYF,TGTGCCAGCTCACCTAGACAGCCTGGAAACACCATATATTTT
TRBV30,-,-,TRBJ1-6,CAWSTWRSSGGSPLHF,TGTGCCTGGAGTACATGGAGATCTTCCGGCGGATCACCCCTCCACTTT
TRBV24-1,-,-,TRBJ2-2,CATGQGTGELFF,TGTGCCACGGGACAAGGCACCGGGGAGCTGTTTTTT
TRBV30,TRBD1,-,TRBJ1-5,CAWSVGTGGNQPQHF,TGTGCCTGGAGTGTCGGGACAGGTGGCAATCAGCCCCAGCATTTT
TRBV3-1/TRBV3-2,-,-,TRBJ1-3,CASSQDPGSGNTIYF,TGTGCCAGCAGCCAAGACCCCGGCTCTGGAAACACCATATATTTT
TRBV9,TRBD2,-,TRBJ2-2,CASSEERGANTGELFF,TGTGCCAGCAGTGAAGAGCGGGGGGCAAACACCGGGGAGCTGTTTTTT
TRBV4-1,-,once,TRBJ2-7,CASSHNRELGYEQYF,TGCGCCAGCAGCCATAACAGGGAGCTTGGCTACGAGCAGTACTTC
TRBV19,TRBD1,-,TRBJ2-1,CASSIRTGRNEQFF,TGTGCCAGTAGTATTCGGACAGGGCGGAATGAGCAGTTCTTC
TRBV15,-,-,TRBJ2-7,CATSRATDYEQYF,TGTGCCACCAGCAGAGCGACAGATTACGAGCAGTACTTC
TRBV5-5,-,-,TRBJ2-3,CASSLVGGVGGTDTQYF,TGTGCCAGCAGCTTGGTGGGCGGGGTTGGGGGCACAGATACGCAGTATTTT
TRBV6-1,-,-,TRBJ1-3,CASSDGVSGNTIYF,TGTGCCAGCAGTGATGGAGTCTCTGGAAACACCATATATTTT
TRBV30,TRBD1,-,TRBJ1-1,CAWTGTGGWARTEAFF,TGTGCCTGGACCGGGACAGGGGGCTGGGCGAGGACTGAAGCTTTCTTT
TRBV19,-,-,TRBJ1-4,CASSIIRGREKLFF,TGTGCCAGTAGTATCATCAGGGGACGGGAAAAACTGTTTTTT